This is a list of T cell receptor beta chains from one sample in a study of CD8 T cells in Susac syndrome. From the immunoSEQ multiplex PCR reads, TCRdb called clonotypes with MiXCR, one entry per CDR3 protein. The sample has 150,000 to 200,000 distinct CDR3 sequences, approximately 93% seen once. Material: CD4+ T cells from PBMCs. The receptors originated from a human donor with multiple sclerosis. Each CDR3 is given with its conserved first and last residue. D genes are given only for firm matches. Only part of the rows carry a size: once, few, many, or a class if the clone is expanded.

>TRBV24-1|.|TRBD1|TRBJ2-3
TGTGCCACCAAGAGACAGGGGGGAGATACGCAGTATTTT
CATKRQGGDTQYF
>TRBV12-3/TRBV12-4|.|.|TRBJ2-7
TGTGCCAGCAGTTTAGGGCAGGGGGGTCCCTACGAGCAGTACTTC
CASSLGQGGPYEQYF
>TRBV7-2|.|.|TRBJ2-3
TGTGCCAGCGGGTTCGACACAGATACGCAGTATTTT
CASGFDTDTQYF
>TRBV28|.|TRBD1|TRBJ2-7
TGTGCCAGCAGTTTACGGCAGGGGGCTGGGGAGCAGTACTTC
CASSLRQGAGEQYF
>TRBV18|.|.|TRBJ1-1
TGTGCCAGCTCACAGGAGACGCCTAACACTGAAGCTTTCTTT
CASSQETPNTEAFF
>TRBV5-1|.|.|TRBJ2-1
TGCGCCAGCAGCTTGGCGGGGATTTCCTACAATGAGCAGTTCTTC
CASSLAGISYNEQFF
>TRBV3-1|.|TRBD2|TRBJ2-1
TGTGCCAGTGCGTGGGAGGGTATCATCGGGAATGAGCAGTTCTTC
CASAWEGIIGNEQFF
>TRBV23-1|.|.|TRBJ2-5
TGCGCCAGCAGTCACGACCGACACAGGGAGGGGCGGAACTTC
CASSHDRHREGRNF
>TRBV18|.|.|TRBJ2-7
TGTGCCAGCTCGACCGGGACGTTTTTTTACGAGCAGTACTTC
CASSTGTFFYEQYF
>TRBV29-1|.|.|TRBJ1-1
TGCAGCGCCGTCCAGAGTTTGGGCACTGAAGCTTTCTTT
CSAVQSLGTEAFF
>TRBV3-1|.|.|TRBJ1-2
TGTGCCAGCAGCCAAGCAGGGCCGGCCGGGTATGGCTACACCTTC
CASSQAGPAGYGYTF
>TRBV28|.|TRBD1|TRBJ1-2
TGTGCCAGCAGCTCGTCCGGGACAGAAAACTATGGCTACACCTTC
CASSSSGTENYGYTF
>TRBV6-6|.|TRBD1|TRBJ1-6
TGTGCCAGCAGGGTGACAGGGATTAATTCACCCCTCCACTTT
CASRVTGINSPLHF
>TRBV10-3|.|.|TRBJ2-1
TGTGCCATCAGTGAGAACGGCCATTACAATGAGCAGTTCTTC
CAISENGHYNEQFF
>TRBV5-4|once|.|TRBJ2-3
TGTGCCAGCAGCTTGGACGTCGCTAGCACAGATACGCAGTATTTT
CASSLDVASTDTQYF
>TRBV20-1|.|.|TRBJ2-3
TGCAGTGCTAGCGGGCAGGGTACGCAGTATTTT
CSASGQGTQYF
>TRBV20-1|.|.|TRBJ1-1
TGCAGTGCTAGAGAGGGTGGCAGGAGCTACACTGAAGCTTTCTTT
CSAREGGRSYTEAFF
>TRBV18|.|.|TRBJ1-3
TGTGCCAGCTCCCCCGCGGACACCATATATTTT
CASSPADTIYF
>TRBV5-6|.|.|TRBJ2-5
TGTGCCAGCAGCTTGGGGGGCGGCCTACAAGAGACCCAGTACTTC
CASSLGGGLQETQYF
>TRBV28|.|.|TRBJ1-5
TGTGCCAGCAGTTTAGTGCGGGTAGATCAGCCCCAGCATTTT
CASSLVRVDQPQHF
>TRBV19|.|.|TRBJ2-7
TGTGCCAGTAGTATACTACAGGGTTCCTACGAGCAGTACTTC
CASSILQGSYEQYF
>TRBV19|.|.|TRBJ1-1
TGTGCCAGTAGTATAACGAGACAGGCGAACACTGAAGCTTTCTTT
CASSITRQANTEAFF
>TRBV12-3/TRBV12-4|.|.|TRBJ2-2
TGTGCCAGCAGTTTATCTTCAGGGAGCACCGGGGAGCTGTTTTTT
CASSLSSGSTGELFF
>TRBV19|.|TRBD2|TRBJ2-7
TGTGCCAGTAGGATAGCGGGGGGCACCTACGAGCAGTACTTC
CASRIAGGTYEQYF
>TRBV6-5|once|.|TRBJ1-2
TGTGCCAGCAGTTCTCTCACAGGGACCGTACTACGGGATGGCTACACCTTC
CASSSLTGTVLRDGYTF
>TRBV11-2|.|TRBD1|TRBJ2-6
TGTGCCAGCAGCTTAGATTACTTTGGGGGACAGGGGATTTCTGGGGCCAACGTCCTGACTTTC
CASSLDYFGGQGISGANVLTF
>TRBV12-3/TRBV12-4|.|TRBD1|TRBJ1-4
TGTGCCAGCAGGCCACAGGGGGAAAAACTGTTTTTT
CASRPQGEKLFF
>TRBV20-1|.|.|TRBJ1-5
TGCAGTGCGCAAAGGGGGGTCCTGGGGGCAAATCAGCCCCAGCATTTT
CSAQRGVLGANQPQHF
>TRBV6-6|once|TRBD2|TRBJ2-7
TGTGCCAGCAGTTTCACTAGCGGGAGTGGGTACGAGCAGTACTTC
CASSFTSGSGYEQYF
>TRBV9|.|.|TRBJ1-5
TGTGCCAGCAGCCCGAACCCGGGGCGAGGTCAGCCCCAGCATTTT
CASSPNPGRGQPQHF
>TRBV7-2|.|TRBD2|TRBJ2-3
TGTGCCAGCAGCCCGATGACTAGCGGGATTGATACGCAGTATTTT
CASSPMTSGIDTQYF
>TRBV19|.|TRBD1|TRBJ2-7
TGTGCCAGTAGAGGACAGGGCGCCTACGAGCAGTACTTC
CASRGQGAYEQYF
>TRBV7-8|once|TRBD1|TRBJ1-1
TGTGCCAGCAGCCCCTCGGACAGGGGGTGGTCTGCTGAAGCTTTCTTT
CASSPSDRGWSAEAFF
>TRBV25-1|.|.|TRBJ1-4
TGTGCCAGTCAGGCCCCAGAGGGGGAAAAACTGTTTTTT
CASQAPEGEKLFF
>TRBV28|.|.|TRBJ1-1
TGTGCCAGCAGTTTCGGGGGCAGGGGAAGGACTGAAGCTTTCTTT
CASSFGGRGRTEAFF
>TRBV7-3|.|.|TRBJ2-7
TGTGCCAGCAGCCGTTTCGAAGGGGGGGCCTACGAGCAGTACTTC
CASSRFEGGAYEQYF